This T cell receptor (beta chain) derives from a study of blood T cell repertoires in COVID-19. The CDR3 totals 15 residues. J was trimmed by 4 bases and V by 7 bases; bases with no gene match: 13. CDR1 LGHNT and CDR2 FRNRAP come from the germline V gene. Assay used: immunoSEQ multiplex PCR; TCRdb lists only in-frame clones, some missing. Of about 140,000 clones detected, approximately 88% appear once; the ten largest clones hold around 5%. V and J are TRBV12-5 and TRBJ2-7; 7 positions agree with TRBD2. Sequencing was carried out using PBMCs or T cells enriched from blood (not recorded which). The origin of this receptor is a man between 65 and 79 years old who had been exposed to COVID-19. CDR3 protein: CASDSPGLSSYEQYF. Written as DNA, the CDR3 is TGTGCTAGTGACTCGCCGGGACTAAGCAGTTACGAGCAGTACTTC.